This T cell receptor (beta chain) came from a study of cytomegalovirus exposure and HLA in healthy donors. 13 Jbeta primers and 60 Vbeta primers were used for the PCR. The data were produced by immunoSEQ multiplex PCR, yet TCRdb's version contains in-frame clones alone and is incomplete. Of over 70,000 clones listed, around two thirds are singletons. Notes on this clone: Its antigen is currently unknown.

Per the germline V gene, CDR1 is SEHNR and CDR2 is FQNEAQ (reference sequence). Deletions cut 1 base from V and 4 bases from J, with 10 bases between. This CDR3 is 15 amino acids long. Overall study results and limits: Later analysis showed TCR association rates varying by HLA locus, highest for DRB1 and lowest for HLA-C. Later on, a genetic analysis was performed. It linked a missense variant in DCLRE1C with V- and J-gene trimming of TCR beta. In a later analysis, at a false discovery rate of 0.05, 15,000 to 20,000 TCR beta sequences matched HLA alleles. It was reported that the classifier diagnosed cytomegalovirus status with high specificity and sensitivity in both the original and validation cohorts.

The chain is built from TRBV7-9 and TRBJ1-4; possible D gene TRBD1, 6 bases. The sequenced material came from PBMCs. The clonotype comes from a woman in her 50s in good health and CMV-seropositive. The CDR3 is CASSLGTDNNEKLFF. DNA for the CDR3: TGTGCCAGCAGCTTAGGGACAGACAATAATGAAAAACTGTTTTTT. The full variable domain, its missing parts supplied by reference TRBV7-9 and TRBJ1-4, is DTGVSQNPRHKITKRGQNVTFRCDPISEHNRLYWYRQTLGQGPEFLTYFQNEAQLEKSRLLSDRFSAERPKGSFSTLEIQRTEQGDSAMYLCASSLGTDNNEKLFFGSGTQLSVL.